The entry below describes one T cell receptor (beta chain). Only a few counts were recorded for this clone. Its target antigen remains unknown. No per-base quality is available; no much larger clone lies one base away. Collaborating institutions collected whole blood in K2EDTA tubes following their own protocols. For TCRbeta analysis, collaborators shipped samples as frozen whole blood, isolated PBMCs, or DNA extracted from either of those sample types. This sample is drawn from a study of blood T cell repertoires in COVID-19 (dated by TCRdb to the early 2020s). Study-wide context: Samples from collaborators originated in the United States, Italy and Spain and spanned both the acute and convalescent phases of COVID-19. The material from the prospective study consisted of cDNA or gDNA derived from T cells, B-cell-depleted T cells, or PBMCs. Deeply sampled blood TCRbeta repertoires from subjects exposed to, actively infected with, or recovered from COVID-19 were included in the dataset. The repertoires were released in a freely available public database meant as a resource for research on the immune response to SARS-CoV-2. Samples came from the ongoing ImmuneRACE study (first 160 participants) plus 1,254 subjects from 6 global collaborators. A de-identified subject ID, COVID-19 status, age in years and sex were almost always included in the sample metadata. HLA class I and class II types, where available, came from metadata supplied by the sample provider rather than from assay-based typing.

CDR1 and CDR2 are read off the germline V gene as SGHRS and YFSETQ. Cut back by 2 bases and 5 bases, the V and J ends lie 8 bases apart. There are 13 amino acids in the CDR3, from cysteine to phenylalanine inclusive. Only the CDR3 DNA is retained, 39 bases long and in frame from the first base. What the work shows at the level of the full study, not this receptor alone: Clinical and demographic metadata were provided uncurated, with the amount varying by source and participant.

TCRbeta CDR3 regions were amplified from genomic DNA by means of the immunoSEQ Assay, a bias-controlled multiplex PCR. As for the authors' bioinformatics: The number of nucleated cells in each sample was estimated by amplification of reference gene primers within the assay. Sequence reads were collapsed and filtered to measure the absolute abundance of every unique TCRbeta CDR3 rearrangement. For each sample, productive Simpson clonality was calculated by taking the square root of Simpson's diversity index across productive rearrangements. TCRdb's version of the immuneACCESS table is confined to in-frame rearrangements and falls short of the full clone set. An unresolved V gene accounts for under half of the shortfall where checked; the remainder is of unknown origin. D and trimming come from the DNA, and the V and J calls and clone size come from that table. Across this sample there are about 32,000 clones, with roughly 92% seen only once. The ten largest clones represent more than 3% of the sample.

The sequence was collected from a man in his fifties or sixties with acute or convalescent COVID-19. The chain is made from TRBV5-1 and TRBJ2-1, with the D gene call left open. Sequencing was carried out using peripheral blood. The DNA sequence is TGCGCCAGCAGCTTAGTAACGGACAATGAGCAGTTCTTC. This yields the protein CASSLVTDNEQFF.